This is a list of T cell receptor beta chains from one sample in a study of cytomegalovirus exposure and HLA in healthy donors. The repertoire was sequenced with immunoSEQ multiplex PCR; TCRdb's copy has only in-frame clones and lacks some. Among fewer than 250,000 clones, 81% were seen once, and the ten largest hold about 3%. Source material: PBMCs. These receptors were obtained from a man aged 40-49 years in good health and CMV-seropositive. Each CDR3 is given with its conserved first and last residue. The order of the fields is D gene, CDR3 length, clone size, V gene, J gene, CDR3 protein, CDR3 DNA. A D gene is named only where the DNA matches it firmly. Only some rows state a clone size, as once, few, many or a class for expanded clones.

>-|13|-|TRBV6-4|TRBJ2-1
CASSGNTGDEQFF
TGTGCCAGCAGTGGAAATACGGGGGATGAGCAGTTCTTC
>TRBD1|16|-|TRBV7-2|TRBJ2-7
CASSLSRATGGREQYF
TGTGCCAGCAGCTTAAGTAGGGCGACAGGGGGCAGAGAGCAGTACTTC
>-|13|-|TRBV11-2|TRBJ2-7
CFFKQKAAYEQYF
TGTTTTTTCAAGCAGAAGGCGGCATACGAGCAGTACTTC
>-|12|-|TRBV5-1|TRBJ2-1
CASSLTSNEQFF
TGCGCCAGCAGCTTGACGAGCAATGAGCAGTTCTTC
>TRBD1|20|-|TRBV5-1|TRBJ2-6
CASSFYLEGGAFSGANVLTF
TGCGCCAGCAGCTTCTATCTAGAAGGGGGCGCATTTTCTGGGGCCAACGTCCTGACTTTC
>-|13|once|TRBV2|TRBJ1-3
CASRGTTGNTIYF
TGTGCCAGCAGGGGGACAACTGGAAACACCATATATTTT
>TRBD2|15|-|TRBV6-1|TRBJ2-7
CASTPPGLGTYEQYF
TGTGCCAGCACTCCTCCGGGACTAGGTACCTACGAGCAGTACTTC
>TRBD1|15|-|TRBV6-5|TRBJ2-5
CASSRTTGAVGTQYF
TGTGCCAGCAGTCGAACCACAGGGGCAGTGGGGACCCAGTACTTC
>TRBD1|13|once|TRBV19|TRBJ2-3
CASRQGPTDTQYF
TGTGCCAGCCGACAGGGTCCCACAGATACGCAGTATTTT
>-|12|few|TRBV11-2|TRBJ1-2
CASSSELYGYTF
TGTGCCAGCAGCTCCGAACTCTATGGCTACACCTTC
>-|18|-|TRBV4-1|TRBJ1-4
CASSQRSDLGRAGEKLFF
TGCGCCAGCAGCCAACGCTCGGACTTAGGACGGGCGGGGGAAAAACTGTTTTTT
>TRBD2|15|-|TRBV29-1|TRBJ2-2
CSVRSGGSNTGELFF
TGCAGCGTGAGGAGCGGGGGGTCGAACACCGGGGAGCTGTTTTTT
>TRBD1|15|-|TRBV6-6|TRBJ2-7
CASSYSGGLGYEQYF
TGTGCCAGCAGTTACTCAGGGGGCCTAGGCTACGAGCAGTACTTC
>TRBD2|15|-|TRBV7-3|TRBJ2-5
CASSLAGLGRETQYF
TGTGCCAGCAGCTTAGCGGGACTAGGCAGGGAGACCCAGTACTTC
>TRBD2|17|-|TRBV6-1|TRBJ2-5
CASSEGGTSGGGETQYF
TGTGCCAGCAGTGAAGGCGGGACTAGCGGGGGGGGTGAGACCCAGTACTTC
>-|13|-|TRBV28|TRBJ1-5
CASSLDENQPQHF
TGTGCCAGCAGTTTAGATGAGAATCAGCCCCAGCATTTT
>-|14|-|TRBV2|TRBJ1-2
CASSEGRSGYGYTF
TGTGCCAGCAGTGAAGGTCGTTCGGGGTATGGCTACACCTTC
>TRBD1|14|-|TRBV5-6|TRBJ1-1
CASSLGTGITEAFF
TGTGCCAGCAGCTTGGGGACAGGGATCACTGAAGCTTTCTTT
>TRBD1|15|-|TRBV27|TRBJ2-5
CASSSGTGARETQYF
TGTGCCAGCAGTTCCGGGACAGGGGCGCGGGAGACCCAGTACTTC
>-|19|-|TRBV23-1|TRBJ2-5
CASSQFGGDQGGCPETQYF
TGCGCCAGCAGTCAATTCGGGGGTGACCAGGGCGGGTGCCCTGAGACCCAGTACTTC
>TRBD2|15|-|TRBV7-7|TRBJ2-3
CASSSTSGSGDTQYF
TGTGCCAGCAGTTCTACTAGCGGGAGCGGAGATACGCAGTATTTT
>TRBD1|16|few|TRBV15|TRBJ2-7
CATSPHHRGPPYEQYF
TGTGCCACCAGCCCTCACCACAGGGGTCCTCCCTACGAGCAGTACTTC
>-|15|few|TRBV6-5|TRBJ2-3
CASSYEGAYTDTQYF
TGTGCCAGCAGTTACGAGGGAGCCTACACAGATACGCAGTATTTT
>TRBD1|16|-|TRBV19|TRBJ1-1
CASTKMKGGGNTEAFF
TGTGCCAGTACTAAAATGAAAGGGGGCGGGAACACTGAAGCTTTCTTT
>-|13|once|TRBV11-2|TRBJ2-3
CASRGLRYDTQYF
TGTGCCAGCCGCGGACTCCGGTATGATACGCAGTATTTT
>-|13|once|TRBV11-2|TRBJ1-2
CASSLDLGRGYTF
TGTGCCAGCAGCTTAGATCTAGGCCGTGGCTACACCTTC
>-|16|once|TRBV9|TRBJ2-3
CASSVGTKSKGDTQYF
TGTGCCAGCAGCGTAGGGACGAAGTCGAAGGGGGATACGCAGTATTTT
>TRBD2|14|-|TRBV19|TRBJ2-1
CASSTTSGNNEQFF
TGTGCCAGTAGTACGACTAGCGGAAACAATGAGCAGTTCTTC
>-|11|-|TRBV27|TRBJ2-7
CASGPEYEQYF
TGTGCCAGCGGCCCTGAATACGAGCAGTACTTC
>-|16|once|TRBV19|TRBJ2-2
CASSLDSGTLTGELFF
TGTGCCAGTAGTCTGGACTCCGGGACTCTCACCGGGGAGCTGTTTTTT
>TRBD2|16|-|TRBV2|TRBJ2-5
CASSLGLAGGSGTQYF
TGTGCCAGCAGTCTGGGACTAGCGGGAGGGTCAGGGACCCAGTACTTC
>-|17|-|TRBV10-3|TRBJ1-2
CAISESQPGALNYGYTF
TGTGCCATCAGTGAGTCGCAGCCAGGGGCCCTTAACTATGGCTACACCTTC
>TRBD1|14|-|TRBV6-1|TRBJ2-1
CASNGQGRANEQFF
TGTGCCAGCAACGGACAGGGGAGGGCTAATGAGCAGTTCTTC
>TRBD1|15|-|TRBV9|TRBJ2-2
CASSERTGSAGELFF
TGTGCCAGCAGCGAGAGGACAGGGTCGGCCGGGGAGCTGTTTTTT